The present T cell receptor beta chain was sequenced within a study of blood T cell repertoires in COVID-19. Study overall: There were acute and convalescent COVID-19 samples, and they came from the United States, Italy and Spain.

The CDR3 spans 15 residues. The ends lost 3 bases at V and 6 bases at J; junction bases unmatched: 10. Germline loops: CDR1 LGHNA, CDR2 YNFKEQ. Measured with immunoSEQ multiplex PCR; TCRdb has only the in-frame clones, and not every one. The sample contains some 360,000 clones, 89% of which appear only once. Seattle enrolled patients during active infection and tracked them longitudinally. Sequencing was done on a sample of peripheral blood. This TCR came from a woman in her sixties with COVID-19, enrolled during active disease. The chain couples TRBV4-2 to TRBJ1-2; 7 nucleotides line up with TRBD1. CDR3: CASSHPGQVQNGYTF. For the CDR3, the DNA is TGTGCCAGCAGCCATCCAGGACAGGTACAAAATGGCTACACCTTC.